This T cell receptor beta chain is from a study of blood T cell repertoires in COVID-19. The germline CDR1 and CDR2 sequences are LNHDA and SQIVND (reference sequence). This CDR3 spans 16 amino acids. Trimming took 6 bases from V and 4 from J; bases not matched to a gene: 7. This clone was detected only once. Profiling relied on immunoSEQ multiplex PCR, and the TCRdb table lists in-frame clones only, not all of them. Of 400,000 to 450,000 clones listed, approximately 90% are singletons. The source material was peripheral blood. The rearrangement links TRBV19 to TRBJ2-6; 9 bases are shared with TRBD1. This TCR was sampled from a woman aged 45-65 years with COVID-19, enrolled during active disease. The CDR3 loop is CASSSGTGTGANVLTF. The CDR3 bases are TGTGCCAGTAGCTCCGGGACAGGGACCGGGGCCAACGTCCTGACTTTC.